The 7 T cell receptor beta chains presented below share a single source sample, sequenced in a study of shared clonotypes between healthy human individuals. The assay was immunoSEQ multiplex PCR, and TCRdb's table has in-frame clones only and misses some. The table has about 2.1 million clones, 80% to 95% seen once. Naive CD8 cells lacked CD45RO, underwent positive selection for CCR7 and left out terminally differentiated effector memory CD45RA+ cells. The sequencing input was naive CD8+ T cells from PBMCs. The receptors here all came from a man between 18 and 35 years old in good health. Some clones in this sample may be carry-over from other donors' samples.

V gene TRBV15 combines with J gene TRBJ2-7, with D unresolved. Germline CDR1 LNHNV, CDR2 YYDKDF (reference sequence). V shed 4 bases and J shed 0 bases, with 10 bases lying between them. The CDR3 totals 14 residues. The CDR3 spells CATSKPHHSYEQYF. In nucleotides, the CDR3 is TGTGCCACCAGCAAGCCACATCACTCCTACGAGCAGTACTTC.

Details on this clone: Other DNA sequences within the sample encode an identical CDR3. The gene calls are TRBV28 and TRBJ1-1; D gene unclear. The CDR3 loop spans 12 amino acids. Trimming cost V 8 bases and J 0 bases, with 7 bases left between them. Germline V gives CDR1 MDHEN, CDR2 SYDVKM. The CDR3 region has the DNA TGTGCCAGCGGGCAAATGAACACTGAAGCTTTCTTT. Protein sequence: CASGQMNTEAFF.

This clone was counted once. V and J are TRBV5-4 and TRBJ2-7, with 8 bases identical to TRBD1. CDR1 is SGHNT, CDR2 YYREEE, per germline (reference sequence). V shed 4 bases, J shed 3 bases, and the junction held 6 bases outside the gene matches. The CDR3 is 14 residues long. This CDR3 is CASSPDRGFYEQYF. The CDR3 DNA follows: TGTGCCAGCAGCCCCGACAGGGGATTCTACGAGCAGTACTTC.

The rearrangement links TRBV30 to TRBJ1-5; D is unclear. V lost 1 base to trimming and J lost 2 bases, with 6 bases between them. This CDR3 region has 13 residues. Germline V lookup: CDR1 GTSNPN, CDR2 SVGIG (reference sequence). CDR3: CAWSGIGNQPQHF. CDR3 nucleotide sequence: TGTGCCTGGAGTGGGATCGGCAATCAGCCCCAGCATTTT.

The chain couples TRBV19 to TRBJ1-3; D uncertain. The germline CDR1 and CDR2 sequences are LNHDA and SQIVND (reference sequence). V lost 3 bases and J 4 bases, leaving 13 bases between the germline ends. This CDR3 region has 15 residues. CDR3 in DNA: TGTGCCAGTAGTATGGATAGGGAAGGCGGAAACACCATATATTTT. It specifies CASSMDREGGNTIYF.

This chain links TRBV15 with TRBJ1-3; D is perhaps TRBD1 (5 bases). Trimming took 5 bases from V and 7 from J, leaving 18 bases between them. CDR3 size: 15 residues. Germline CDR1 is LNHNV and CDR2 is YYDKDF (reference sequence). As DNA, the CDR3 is TGTGCCACCAGCCCCTCCGGGACCCTCGGGAACACCATATATTTT. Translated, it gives CATSPSGTLGNTIYF. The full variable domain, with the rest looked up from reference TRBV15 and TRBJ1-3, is DAMVIQNPRYQVTQFGKPVTLSCSQTLNHNVMYWYQQKSSQAPKLLFHYYDKDFNNEADTPDNFQSRRPNTSFCFLDIRSPGLGDTAMYLCATSPSGTLGNTIYFGEGSWLTVV.

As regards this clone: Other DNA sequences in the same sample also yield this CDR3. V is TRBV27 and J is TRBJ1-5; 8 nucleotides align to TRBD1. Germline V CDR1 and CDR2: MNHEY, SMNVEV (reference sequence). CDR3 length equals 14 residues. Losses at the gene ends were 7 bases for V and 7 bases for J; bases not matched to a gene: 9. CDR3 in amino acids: CASKGQGSNQPQHF. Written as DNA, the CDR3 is TGTGCCAGCAAAGGACAGGGTAGTAACCAGCCCCAGCATTTT.